One and the same sample provided the 32 T cell receptor beta chains below, sequenced in a study of OX40 agonist ivuxolimab in advanced cancers. Sequencing was performed with immunoSEQ multiplex PCR; in TCRdb, only in-frame clones are kept and a portion is missing. The data contain some 45,000 clones, roughly four fifths of them singletons. The starting material was CD4+ or CD8+ T cells sorted from blood, obtained in a trial of the OX40 agonist ivuxolimab. The receptors stem from an adult with an advanced solid tumor such as melanoma, head and neck, liver or kidney cancer.

The rearrangement uses TRBV28 and TRBJ2-3; D tentatively fits TRBD1 or TRBD2 (6 bases each). In germline, CDR1 is MDHEN, CDR2 SYDVKM. Trimming left V 2 bases short and J 2 bases short, with 8 bases between. The CDR3 loop spans 14 amino acids. The CDR3 nucleotides are TGTGCCAGCAGTTTACGGGGGCCCACAGATACGCAGTATTTT. Residues: CASSLRGPTDTQYF.

The chain uses TRBV19 and TRBJ2-7; D is possibly TRBD1 or TRBD2 (6 bases each). Germline CDR1 LNHDA, CDR2 SQIVND (reference sequence). Between the trimmed V and J ends, which lost 7 bases and 2 bases, there was a span of 15 bases. The CDR3 contains 14 residues. CDR3 sequence reads: CASTTGAGAYEQYF. The CDR3 region has the DNA TGTGCCAGTACCACGGGGGCAGGAGCCTACGAGCAGTACTTC.

There are a few counts of this clone. This chain joins TRBV9 and TRBJ2-2; 7 positions match TRBD2. V was clipped by 0 bases and J by 0 bases; unmatched bases: 11. This CDR3 is 19 amino acids long. Germline V gene data show CDR1 as SGDLS and CDR2 as YYNGEE. The chain's CDR3 is CASSVGSVRAGANTGELFF. The CDR3 DNA is TGTGCCAGCAGCGTAGGAAGTGTGAGGGCGGGGGCGAACACCGGGGAGCTGTTTTTT.

J is TRBJ2-7 and V is TRBV6-1; 7 positions match TRBD1. Germline V gene lookup returns CDR1 MNHNS and CDR2 SASEGT. CDR3 length equals 16 residues. Losses at the gene ends were 2 bases for V and 2 bases for J; bases not matched to a gene: 9. The DNA of the CDR3 is TGTGCCAGCAGTGAAATGACTGACAGGGCGCCCTACGAGCAGTACTTC. It yields the protein CASSEMTDRAPYEQYF.

There are a few counts of this clone. The gene calls are TRBV7-9 and TRBJ2-7, with D unresolved. Germline V gene data show CDR1 as SEHNR and CDR2 as FQNEAQ (reference sequence). V lost 5 bases, J lost 0 bases, and 11 bases lay in between. This CDR3 has 14 residues. The CDR3 loop reads CASSPKESSYEQYF. Here the CDR3 DNA reads TGTGCCAGCAGCCCGAAGGAGAGCTCCTACGAGCAGTACTTC.

CDR3 sequence: CASSSRLAANNEQFF. CDR3 in DNA: TGTGCCAGCAGTTCCCGACTAGCGGCCAACAATGAGCAGTTCTTC. This rearrangement joins TRBV6-6 to TRBJ2-1; 9 bases agree with TRBD2. The germline V gene encodes CDR1 MNHNY and CDR2 SVGAGI (reference sequence). Trimming at V came to 4 bases and at J to 5 bases, leaving 6 bases not matched to a gene. The CDR3 spans 15 residues.

The table lists this clone with a few counts. The chain employs TRBV19 and TRBJ2-2; 8 nucleotides line up with TRBD1. There are 15 residues in the CDR3. CDR1 is LNHDA, CDR2 SQIVND, per germline (reference sequence). V gave up 4 bases and J gave up 1 base; unmatched junction bases: 2. The CDR3 sequence: CASSKQGGNTGELFF. The DNA for the CDR3 is TGTGCCAGTAGTAAACAGGGGGGGAACACCGGGGAGCTGTTTTTT.

The chain links TRBV19 to TRBJ2-7; 9 bases are shared with TRBD2. Germline loops: CDR1 LNHDA, CDR2 SQIVND (reference sequence). V was clipped by 1 base and J by 2 bases; unmatched bases: 3. The CDR3 is 15 amino acids. For the CDR3, the DNA is TGTGCCAGTAGTATAGTAGCGGGAGCCCCCTACGAGCAGTACTTC. Amino acid sequence: CASSIVAGAPYEQYF.

The V gene is TRBV5-6, the J gene TRBJ2-2, with TRBD1 matching over 8 bases. CDR1 is SGHDT, CDR2 YYEEEE, per germline. V was clipped by 2 bases and J by 5 bases; unmatched bases: 8. This CDR3 has 16 residues. The CDR3 nucleotides read TGTGCCAGCAGCTTACCTGGACAGGGACGAACCGGGGAGCTGTTTTTT. Its translation: CASSLPGQGRTGELFF.

This clone was detected a few times. The CDR3 sequence is CASSEQGYEQYF. The DNA of the CDR3 is TGTGCCAGCAGTGAACAGGGCTACGAGCAGTACTTC. V usage is TRBV25-1 and J usage is TRBJ2-7, with D maybe TRBD1 (5 bases). The germline V and J ends were trimmed by 2 bases and 3 bases, with 5 bases remaining between them. The CDR3 is 12 residues long. The germline V gene encodes CDR1 MGHDK and CDR2 SYGVNS.

There are a few counts of this clone. The identical CDR3 is also encoded by other nucleotide sequences in the sample. The chain uses TRBV5-1 and TRBJ1-5; maybe TRBD1 (5 bases). This CDR3 is 14 amino acids long. Germline V gene data show CDR1 as SGHRS and CDR2 as YFSETQ. With 0 bases removed from V and 4 bases from J, the gap between germline ends came to 8 bases. CDR3 region: CASSLGGRNQPQHF. The CDR3 bases are TGCGCCAGCAGCTTGGGGGGCAGGAATCAGCCCCAGCATTTT.

The V gene is TRBV7-6, the J gene TRBJ2-2; possibly TRBD1 or TRBD2 for D (6 bases each). Per the germline V gene, CDR1 is SGHVS and CDR2 is FNYEAQ. There are 14 residues in the CDR3. V gave up 4 bases and J gave up 7 bases, with 13 bases separating them. The CDR3 region is CASSSRGPSGELFF. For the CDR3, the DNA is TGTGCCAGCAGCTCCCGGGGGCCGAGCGGGGAGCTGTTTTTT. The entire variable domain, with the rest obtained from reference TRBV7-6 and TRBJ2-2, is as follows: GAGVSQSPRYKVTKRGQDVALRCDPISGHVSLYWYRQALGQGPEFLTYFNYEAQQDKSGLPNDRFSAERPEGSISTLTIQRTEQRDSAMYRCASSSRGPSGELFFGEGSRLTVL.

V gene TRBV5-1 combines with J gene TRBJ2-1; 9 nucleotides match TRBD2. CDR1 SGHRS and CDR2 YFSETQ come from the germline V gene. V dropped 4 bases and J dropped 2; count of bases not matched to a gene: 7. This CDR3 contains 16 residues. The CDR3 bases are TGCGCCAGCAGCCTTATAGCGGGGGTGACCTACAATGAGCAGTTCTTC. Protein sequence: CASSLIAGVTYNEQFF. The full variable domain, rest sourced from reference TRBV5-1 and TRBJ2-1, is KAGVTQTPRYLIKTRGQQVTLSCSPISGHRSVSWYQQTPGQGLQFLFEYFSETQRNKGNFPGRFSGRQFSNSRSEMNVSTLELGDSALYLCASSLIAGVTYNEQFFGPGTRLTVL.

Details on this clone: Other nucleotide sequences from this sample produce the same CDR3. The V and J genes are TRBV25-1 and TRBJ1-1; 7 bases fit TRBD1. CDR1 is MGHDK, CDR2 SYGVNS, per germline. The CDR3 is 17 residues long. Trimming at V came to 3 bases and at J to 0 bases, leaving 10 bases not matched to a gene. CDR3 sequence (DNA): TGTGCCAGCAGTGACCACAGGGGTTGGGGCATGAACACTGAAGCTTTCTTT. This translates into CASSDHRGWGMNTEAFF.

The chain carries TRBV5-4 and TRBJ2-5, with D perhaps being TRBD1 or TRBD2 (5 bases each). The CDR3 has 14 amino acids. V lost 2 bases to trimming and J lost 4 bases, with 12 bases between them. Germline values: CDR1 SGHNT, CDR2 YYREEE (reference sequence). CDR3 DNA: TGTGCCAGCAGCTTACGAGGGGTACGAGAGACCCAGTACTTC. Translating gives CASSLRGVRETQYF.

CDR3 loop: CASSSGLYSNQPQHF. CDR3 bases: TGTGCCAGCAGCTCAGGCCTATATAGCAATCAGCCCCAGCATTTT. The chain recombines TRBV5-6 with TRBJ1-5; no clear D gene. Trimming took off 3 bases at V and 0 bases at J, with 10 bases between the two ends. The germline gives CDR1 SGHDT, CDR2 YYEEEE. The CDR3 is 15 amino acids.

This chain uses TRBV18 with TRBJ1-2; D might be TRBD1 (6 bases). The V gene lost 6 bases and the J gene lost 4 bases, with 18 bases spanning the gap. This CDR3 comprises 15 residues. Germline-derived CDR1 and CDR2 are KGHSH and LQKENI. CDR3 loop: CASSGSQGEVYGYTF. The DNA for the CDR3 is TGTGCCAGCTCGGGTTCACAGGGAGAGGTCTATGGCTACACCTTC.

The CDR3 is CASSKGDYSNQPQHF. The CDR3 DNA follows: TGTGCCAGCAGTAAGGGGGACTATAGCAATCAGCCCCAGCATTTT. The rearrangement joins TRBV9 to TRBJ1-5, with a weak D call TRBD1 (6 bases). The CDR3 runs 15 residues. The germline V gene encodes CDR1 SGDLS and CDR2 YYNGEE. V was trimmed by 5 bases and J by 0 bases, leaving 12 bases between them. Full variable domain (missing parts from reference TRBV9 and TRBJ1-5): DSGVTQTPKHLITATGQRVTLRCSPRSGDLSVYWYQQSLDQGLQFLIQYYNGEERAKGNILERFSAQQFPDLHSELNLSSLELGDSALYFCASSKGDYSNQPQHFGDGTRLSIL.

This chain connects TRBV30 to TRBJ2-2; 15 bases match TRBD2. Looked up from germline, CDR1 is GTSNPN and CDR2 is SVGIG (reference sequence). The CDR3 consists of 16 residues. With 5 bases clipped from V and 7 bases from J, the junction kept 8 bases outside the gene matches. The DNA for the CDR3 is TGTGCCTGGGGCGGACTAGCGGGGGGGCGCCTCGGGGAGCTGTTTTTT. It yields the protein CAWGGLAGGRLGELFF.

This clone has a single count. The rearrangement uses TRBV28 and TRBJ1-2; D call uncertain. The germline CDR1 and CDR2 sequences are MDHEN and SYDVKM. This CDR3 is built from 12 residues. Trimming removed 5 bases at V and 5 bases at J, with 9 bases between. In DNA, the CDR3 is TGTGCCAGCAGTGGCTCATGGTATGGCTACACCTTC. It codes for CASSGSWYGYTF.

This clone has only one observation. The chain couples TRBV6-5 to TRBJ1-4; 9 bases line up with TRBD1. Per the germline V gene, CDR1 is MNHEY and CDR2 is SVGAGI. V trimming: 7 bases; J trimming: 7 bases; junction bases outside the gene matches: 10. This CDR3 contains 15 residues. The CDR3 DNA reads as TGTGCCAGCACCCTGGGACGACAGGGGGGTGAAAAACTGTTTTTT. Translated, it gives CASTLGRQGGEKLFF.

Only one count was recorded for this clone. The V call is TRBV10-2, the J call TRBJ2-3; no definite D call. CDR1 is WSHSY and CDR2 is SAAADI in the germline V gene. There are 10 residues in the CDR3. V shed 6 bases and J shed 7 bases, with 5 bases lying between them. In nucleotides, the CDR3 is TGCGCCAGCAGAGGAAATACGCAGTATTTT. This gives the protein CASRGNTQYF.

This rearrangement joins TRBV5-5 to TRBJ1-2; tentatively, D is TRBD1 (6 bases). Trimming removed 3 bases from V and 8 bases from J, with 20 bases in between. The germline V gene encodes CDR1 SGHKS and CDR2 YYEKEE (reference sequence). The CDR3 covers 15 residues. In nucleotides, the CDR3 is TGTGCCAGCAGCTCGACAGACGGCGGGGGGCTCGGCTACACCTTC. It is translated as CASSSTDGGGLGYTF. The whole variable domain, remainder taken from reference TRBV5-5 and TRBJ1-2, is DAGVTQSPTHLIKTRGQQVTLRCSPISGHKSVSWYQQVLGQGPQFIFQYYEKEERGRGNFPDRFSARQFPNYSSELNVNALLLGDSALYLCASSSTDGGGLGYTFGSGTRLTVV.

The CDR3 DNA sequence: TGTGCCAGTAGTATAGGCGGGACACCCCAAGAGACCCAGTACTTC. It is translated as CASSIGGTPQETQYF. The chain uses TRBV19 and TRBJ2-5; D tentatively fits TRBD1 or TRBD2 (6 bases each). Trimming took off 1 base at V and 1 base at J, with 10 bases between the two ends. From germline, CDR1 is LNHDA and CDR2 SQIVND (reference sequence). There are 15 residues in the CDR3. Supplemented by reference TRBV19 and TRBJ2-5, the full variable domain reads DGGITQSPKYLFRKEGQNVTLSCEQNLNHDAMYWYRQDPGQGLRLIYYSQIVNDFQKGDIAEGYSVSREKKESFPLTVTSAQKNPTAFYLCASSIGGTPQETQYFGPGTRLLVL.

The V and J genes are TRBV5-5 and TRBJ2-7; tentative D call: TRBD1 (5 bases). The CDR3 sequence is 15 residues long. Per the germline V gene, CDR1 is SGHKS and CDR2 is YYEKEE (reference sequence). V was trimmed by 4 bases and J by 3 bases, leaving 17 bases between them. CDR3 region: CASSIILQVHYEQYF. CDR3 DNA: TGTGCCAGCAGCATCATATTACAGGTTCACTACGAGCAGTACTTC.

The chain couples TRBV4-2 to TRBJ1-1; D is unresolved. This CDR3 has 17 residues. Trimming pared 2 bases from V and 2 bases from J, leaving 18 bases between. From germline, CDR1 is LGHNA and CDR2 YNFKEQ. In DNA form, the CDR3 reads TGTGCCAGCAGCCAATTGGTGGCCAGACTGACTAACACTGAAGCTTTCTTT. Amino acids: CASSQLVARLTNTEAFF.

The chain has TRBV2 and TRBJ1-2; D is ambiguous. Germline V CDR1 and CDR2: SNHLY, FYNNEI. V shed 4 bases and J shed 13 bases, with 19 bases lying between them. The CDR3 consists of 13 residues. Written as DNA, the CDR3 is TGTGCCAGCAGTGGTTTGTCGGGAGGTTACCCCACCTTC. It translates to CASSGLSGGYPTF.

The rearrangement links TRBV7-3 to TRBJ2-1; D gene uncertain. The V gene's germline CDR1 is SGHTA and CDR2 FQGTGA. V was shortened by 2 bases and J by 1 base, with 6 bases between the two germline ends. The CDR3 has 14 amino acids. The DNA of the CDR3 is TGTGCCAGCAGCTTAGGCGGATCCTACAATGAGCAGTTCTTC. It translates to CASSLGGSYNEQFF.

The chain joins TRBV28 to TRBJ2-7; D unresolved. CDR3 length: 12 amino acids. V shed 6 bases and J shed 4 bases, with 10 bases lying between them. Germline-derived CDR1 and CDR2 are MDHEN and SYDVKM. The CDR3 DNA sequence: TGTGCCAGCAGCCCGACCTATTACGAGCAGTACTTC. Protein product: CASSPTYYEQYF. Full variable domain (remainder filled in from reference TRBV28 and TRBJ2-7): DVKVTQSSRYLVKRTGEKVFLECVQDMDHENMFWYRQDPGLGLRLIYFSYDVKMKEKGDIPEGYSVSREKKERFSLILESASTNQTSMYLCASSPTYYEQYFGPGTRLTVT.

The chain combines TRBV4-1 with TRBJ2-7; D is unresolved. Trimming took off 0 bases at V and 2 bases at J, with 8 bases between the two ends. The V gene's germline CDR1 is MGHRA and CDR2 YSYEKL. The CDR3 totals 14 residues. In nucleotides, the CDR3 is TGCGCCAGCAGCCAAGATATTAATGCCTACGAGCAGTACTTC. Translating gives CASSQDINAYEQYF.

The genes are TRBV19 and TRBJ2-7; unclear D gene. This CDR3 region has 13 residues. The V end lost 5 bases, the J end lost 3 bases, and 11 bases lay between the germline ends. Germline V gene data show CDR1 as LNHDA and CDR2 as SQIVND (reference sequence). Here the CDR3 reads CASSVVKGYEQYF. The CDR3 DNA sequence: TGTGCCAGTAGTGTTGTCAAAGGCTACGAGCAGTACTTC.

This clone came up a few times. CDR3: CASSHTDYDTQYF. The CDR3 coding sequence is TGCGCCAGCAGCCACACAGACTACGATACGCAGTATTTT. The chain couples TRBV10-1 to TRBJ2-3, with D possibly TRBD2 on 5 matching bases. The CDR3 extends over 13 amino acids. Germline V gives CDR1 WNHNN, CDR2 SYGVQD (reference sequence). V was trimmed by 6 bases and J by 6 bases, leaving 13 bases between them.